This TCR beta chain was captured in a study of blood T cell repertoires in COVID-19. The CDR3 loop spans 13 amino acids. Germline CDR1 is MRHNA and CDR2 is SNTAGT. Here immunoSEQ multiplex PCR was the method, and the copy in TCRdb shows in-frame clones only, minus some. Of about 110,000 clones in the sample, about 85% were seen once. Remarks on this clone: The germline gene is not matched at one end of the junction; a read error may be the cause.

The sequence came from a human donor in a cohort sampled during active COVID-19. The sequenced sample consisted of peripheral blood. This chain uses TRBV6-4 with TRBJ1-1, with TRBD1 as a possible D gene (5 bases). CDR3 nucleotide sequence: TGTGCCAGCAGGGACTCAGGGAGTACTGAAGCTTTCTTT. Translating gives CASRDSGSTEAFF.